The 4 T cell receptor beta chains reported below all come from one sample, sequenced in a study of blood T cell repertoires in COVID-19. The protocol was immunoSEQ multiplex PCR, while the TCRdb copy is restricted to in-frame clones and leaves out a portion. This sample yields over 150,000 clones, of which approximately 86% are seen a single time; around 1.1% belongs to the top ten. Sequencing used peripheral blood. The receptor source for this set is a man aged 30 to 39 with acute or convalescent COVID-19.

V usage is TRBV15 and J usage is TRBJ2-5; tentative D call: TRBD1 (5 bases). CDR1 and CDR2 from the germline V gene are LNHNV and YYDKDF (reference sequence). Trimming took off 8 bases at V and 5 bases at J, with 9 bases between the two ends. The CDR3 spans 11 residues. The CDR3 DNA follows: TGTGCCACCGGGGCTTGGGAGACCCAGTACTTC. Its translation is CATGAWETQYF.

The rearrangement uses TRBV6-5 and TRBJ1-1; TRBD1 might be the D (5 bases). CDR1 MNHEY and CDR2 SVGAGI come from the germline V gene. This CDR3 has 15 residues. Trimming removed 6 bases at V and 0 bases at J, with 14 bases between. CDR3 loop: CASRAGRALNTEAFF. The CDR3 DNA follows: TGTGCCAGCAGAGCCGGCAGGGCCCTGAACACTGAAGCTTTCTTT.

The chain carries TRBV27 and TRBJ1-2, with TRBD1 matching 8 bases. Per germline, CDR1 MNHEY and CDR2 SMNVEV (reference sequence). This CDR3 is built from 12 residues. V shed 4 bases and J 8 bases; nucleotides not matched to a gene: 3. The CDR3 reads CASSYTGGGYTF. CDR3 in DNA: TGTGCCAGCAGTTACACAGGGGGAGGCTACACCTTC.

The V and J genes are TRBV2 and TRBJ1-5, with D possibly being TRBD1 (6 bases). This CDR3 spans 15 amino acids. V was clipped by 6 bases and J by 3 bases, with 15 bases between them. The germline V gene encodes CDR1 SNHLY and CDR2 FYNNEI. CDR3 loop: CASSVQGSDNQPQHF. The CDR3 nucleotides are TGTGCCAGCAGCGTACAGGGATCCGACAATCAGCCCCAGCATTTT.